A single sample is the source of the 16 T cell receptor beta chains below, sequenced in a study of cytomegalovirus exposure and HLA in healthy donors. Primers included in the PCR were 60 Vbeta and 13 Jbeta primers. TCRdb's table, derived via immunoSEQ multiplex PCR, lists solely in-frame clones and lacks some. This sample has roughly 160,000 clones, with roughly 85% found just once. Sequencing used PBMCs. The receptors shown here come from a boy aged 2 to 10 in good health and CMV-seronegative.

The chain combines TRBV9 with TRBJ2-1; 8 bases map to TRBD2. Germline lookup yields CDR1 SGDLS and CDR2 YYNGEE. J lost 0 bases, V lost 4 bases, and 3 bases had no gene match. This CDR3 has 15 amino acids. In DNA form, the CDR3 reads TGTGCCAGCAGCCCCAGCGGGGGCTCCTACAATGAGCAGTTCTTC. Translating it yields CASSPSGGSYNEQFF.

V is TRBV5-1 and J is TRBJ2-7, with D perhaps TRBD1 (6 bases). The CDR3 extends over 13 amino acids. Trimming removed 0 bases at V and 5 bases at J, with 9 bases between. The germline CDR1 and CDR2 sequences are SGHRS and YFSETQ. The DNA of the CDR3 is TGCGCCAGCAGCTTGGAACAGGGTGACGAGCAGTACTTC. This sequence encodes CASSLEQGDEQYF.

The J gene is TRBJ2-7, the V gene TRBV30; tentatively, D is TRBD1 (5 bases). The CDR3 extends over 14 amino acids. Germline CDR1 GTSNPN, CDR2 SVGIG (reference sequence). V was cut by 0 bases and J by 2 bases, with 11 bases left in between. The CDR3 DNA sequence: TGTGCCTGGAGTGTATGGGGCAGCACCTACGAGCAGTACTTC. It encodes CAWSVWGSTYEQYF.

The rearrangement links TRBV11-2 to TRBJ2-7; a possible D gene is TRBD2 (6 bases). With 5 bases removed from V and 4 bases from J, the gap between germline ends came to 18 bases. The CDR3 extends over 15 amino acids. Germline-derived CDR1 and CDR2 are SGHAT and FQNNGV. DNA of the CDR3: TGTGCCAGCAGCCCCGGGACGCGGGGAGGATACGAGCAGTACGTC. The encoded protein is CASSPGTRGGYEQYV.

The chain links TRBV4-1 to TRBJ1-5, with unresolved D. CDR1 is MGHRA, CDR2 YSYEKL, per germline. Deletions cut 0 bases from V and 4 bases from J, with 10 bases between. The CDR3 runs to 15 residues. CDR3: CASSQDGRPNQPQHF. In nucleotides, the CDR3 is TGCGCCAGCAGCCAAGATGGCAGGCCTAATCAGCCCCAGCATTTT.

V gene TRBV30 combines with J gene TRBJ2-4, with unresolved D. V dropped 3 bases and J dropped 0 bases, with 9 bases sitting between them. The CDR3 extends over 14 amino acids. The germline V gene encodes CDR1 GTSNPN and CDR2 SVGIG (reference sequence). The CDR3 region is CAWSLGGAKNIQYF. The CDR3 nucleotides are TGTGCCTGGAGCCTAGGTGGAGCCAAAAACATTCAGTACTTC. Combining the CDR3 with reference TRBV30 and TRBJ2-4 gives the whole variable domain SQTIHQWPATLVQPVGSPLSLECTVEGTSNPNLYWYRQAAGRGLQLLFYSVGIGQISSEVPQNLSASRPQDRQFILSSKKLLLSDSGFYLCAWSLGGAKNIQYFGAGTRLSVL.

The chain links TRBV25-1 to TRBJ2-6, with D possibly TRBD1 on 5 matching bases. Germline V gene lookup returns CDR1 MGHDK and CDR2 SYGVNS. V lost 3 bases to trimming and J lost 6 bases, with 15 bases between them. The CDR3 covers 16 residues. The CDR3 nucleotides read TGTGCCAGCAGTGATCTGGTCAGGGTACCGGCCAACGTCCTGACTTTC. Its translation: CASSDLVRVPANVLTF.

The chain couples TRBV27 to TRBJ1-1; possibly TRBD1 for D (5 bases). The germline V and J ends were trimmed by 3 bases and 4 bases, with 9 bases remaining between them. The CDR3 is made up of 13 amino acids. The germline V gene has CDR1 MNHEY and CDR2 SMNVEV (reference sequence). The CDR3 DNA reads as TGTGCCAGCAGTTTCAGGGAGGGCACTGAAGCTTTCTTT. It codes for CASSFREGTEAFF.

In the case of this clone: Other DNA sequences from this sample encode an identical CDR3 as well. The chain joins TRBV5-1 to TRBJ2-1; TRBD2 matches at 10 bases. The germline CDR1 and CDR2 sequences are SGHRS and YFSETQ. V lost 4 bases to trimming and J lost 2 bases; unmatched junction nucleotides: 3. The CDR3 is 15 amino acids. CDR3: CASSGSGGPYNEQFF. CDR3 in DNA: TGCGCCAGCAGCGGTAGCGGGGGGCCCTACAATGAGCAGTTCTTC. The entire variable domain, with the rest obtained from reference TRBV5-1 and TRBJ2-1, is as follows: KAGVTQTPRYLIKTRGQQVTLSCSPISGHRSVSWYQQTPGQGLQFLFEYFSETQRNKGNFPGRFSGRQFSNSRSEMNVSTLELGDSALYLCASSGSGGPYNEQFFGPGTRLTVL.

The J gene is TRBJ2-7, the V gene TRBV6-5; 7 bases match TRBD2. J lost 0 bases, V lost 8 bases, and 1 base had no gene match. The germline gives CDR1 MNHEY, CDR2 SVGAGI. This CDR3 contains 12 residues. The DNA of the CDR3 is TGTGCCAGCGGCGGGGGCTCCTACGAGCAGTACTTC. Translation gives CASGGGSYEQYF.

The chain links TRBV6-5 to TRBJ1-1; 8 positions match TRBD1. Germline V lookup: CDR1 MNHEY, CDR2 SVGAGI. Germline trimming cut 4 bases from V and 5 bases from J; bases unmatched to any gene: 3. The CDR3 consists of 13 residues. CDR3 sequence: CASSLYRGTEAFF. The CDR3 bases are TGTGCCAGCAGTTTGTACAGGGGGACTGAAGCTTTCTTT.

J is TRBJ2-2 and V is TRBV15, with TRBD2 matching over 14 bases. Germline V gives CDR1 LNHNV, CDR2 YYDKDF (reference sequence). The CDR3 has 16 residues. V lost 5 bases and J lost 3; bases outside the gene matches: 2. The CDR3 DNA is TGTGCCACCAGCGGGGGACTAGCGGGAGACACCGGGGAGCTGTTTTTT. Translation gives CATSGGLAGDTGELFF.

The chain employs TRBV6-1 and TRBJ2-1; 10 bases match TRBD2. V was clipped by 4 bases and J by 4 bases; unmatched bases: 7. The V gene's germline CDR1 is MNHNS and CDR2 SASEGT. This CDR3 region has 16 residues. CDR3 coding DNA: TGTGCCAGCAGTGGCCGGCTAGCGGGAGAGTACAATGAGCAGTTCTTC. Translation: CASSGRLAGEYNEQFF.

About this clone itself: At one end, the junction sequence differs from germline, possibly due to a read error. Distinct nucleotide sequences in the sample also encode this CDR3. V and J are TRBV7-9 and TRBJ2-7; D is unresolved. Germline CDR1 is SEHNR and CDR2 is FQNEAQ (reference sequence). This CDR3 comprises 11 residues. CDR3 DNA: TGTTCCAGCAGCTCCTCTTACGAGCAGTACTTC. Residues: CSSSSSYEQYF.

V is TRBV10-3 and J is TRBJ1-2; D call uncertain. Trimming stripped 10 bases from V and 6 bases from J, with 15 bases between. CDR3 length: 12 amino acids. Per the germline V gene, CDR1 is ENHRY and CDR2 is SYGVKD. The CDR3: CASHSVRHGYTF. The DNA of the CDR3 is TGTGCCAGTCATTCGGTTCGCCATGGCTACACCTTC.

The genes are TRBV6-4 and TRBJ2-3; 8 positions match TRBD2. The CDR3 is made up of 13 amino acids. CDR1 and CDR2 (germline): MRHNA, SNTAGT. The V segment lost 8 bases and the J segment 6 bases; nucleotides outside the gene matches: 7. CDR3 amino acids: CASSAGDGDTQYF. The CDR3 DNA sequence: TGTGCCAGCTCAGCGGGAGACGGGGATACGCAGTATTTT.